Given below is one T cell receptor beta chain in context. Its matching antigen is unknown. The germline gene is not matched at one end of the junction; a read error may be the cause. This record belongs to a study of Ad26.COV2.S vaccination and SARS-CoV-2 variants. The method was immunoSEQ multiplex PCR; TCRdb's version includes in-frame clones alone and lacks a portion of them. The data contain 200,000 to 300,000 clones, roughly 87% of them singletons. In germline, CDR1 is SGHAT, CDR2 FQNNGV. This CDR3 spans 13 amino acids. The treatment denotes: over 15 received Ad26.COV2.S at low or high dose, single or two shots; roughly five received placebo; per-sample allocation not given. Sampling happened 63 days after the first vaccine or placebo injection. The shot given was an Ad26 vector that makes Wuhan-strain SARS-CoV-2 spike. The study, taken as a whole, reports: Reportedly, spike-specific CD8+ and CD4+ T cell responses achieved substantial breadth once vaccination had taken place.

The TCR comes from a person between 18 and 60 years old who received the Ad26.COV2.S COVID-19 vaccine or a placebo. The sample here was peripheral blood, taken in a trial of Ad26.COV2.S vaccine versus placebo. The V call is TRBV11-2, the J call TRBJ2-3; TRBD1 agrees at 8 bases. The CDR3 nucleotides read TGTGCCAGCAGCCCTAATTGGGACAGGCTTTACCATTTT. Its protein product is CASSPNWDRLYHF.